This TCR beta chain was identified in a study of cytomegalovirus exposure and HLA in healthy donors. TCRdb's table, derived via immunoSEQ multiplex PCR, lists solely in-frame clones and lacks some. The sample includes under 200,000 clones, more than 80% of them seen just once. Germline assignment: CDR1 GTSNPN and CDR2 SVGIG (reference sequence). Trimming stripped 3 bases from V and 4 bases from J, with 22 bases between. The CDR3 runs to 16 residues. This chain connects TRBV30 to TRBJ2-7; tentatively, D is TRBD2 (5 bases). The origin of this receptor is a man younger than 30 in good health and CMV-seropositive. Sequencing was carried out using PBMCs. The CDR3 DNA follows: TGTGCCTGGAGCCCCAGTGGACTTCGACCTTCATACGAGCAGTACTTC. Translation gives CAWSPSGLRPSYEQYF.